The following is a T cell receptor beta chain sequence with its context. Its matching antigen is unknown. The germline and genes are mouse ones. The CDR3 is cut off 1 residue early in the read; its end comes from the germline J gene. Trimming cost V 6 bases and J 0 bases, with 8 bases left between them. Looked up from germline, CDR1 is KGHPV and CDR2 is FQNQEV (reference sequence). CDR3 length: 13 residues. The time point was: mouse harvest day 14 after allogeneic transplant. Mouse grafts combined 10^7 T-cell-depleted bone marrow cells with 10^6 splenic CD5+ T cells. This mouse GVHD model was MHC-mismatched B6 to BALB/c, profiled day 7 or 14. The sample originates from a study of tissue T cells after allogeneic stem cell transplantation. Study-level points and caveats: Limitations included a small, clinically heterogeneous cohort and limited sampling depth. Which tissue TCRs were alloreactive or antigen-specific was not determined. Some clones might be persisting host cells.

Survey-depth TCRbeta CDR3 sequencing reported V/J genes and productive frequencies. Profiled with immunoSEQ multiplex PCR; TCRdb holds only in-frame clones, not every one. The sample has about 2,000 clones; about 52% are singletons. The rearrangement uses TRBV26 and TRBJ1-2; weak D call: TRBD1 (5 bases). The sequence was collected from a female BALB/c mouse given C57BL/6 T cells with graft-versus-host disease after an allogeneic hematopoietic cell transplant. Specimen: gut tissue. CDR3: CASSGQANSDYTF. The sequenced CDR3 bases are TGTGCCAGCAGCGGACAAGCAAACTCCGACTACACC.